This entry lists 23 T cell receptor beta chains sequenced from one sample in a study of T cell changes during pregnancy in multiple sclerosis. This table comes from immunoSEQ multiplex PCR, and its TCRdb copy is limited to in-frame clones, with some not included. The data show approximately 69,000 clones, around 94% seen once. The material was peripheral blood, obtained in the third trimester of pregnancy. These TCRs come from a female donor with multiple sclerosis, enrolled in a pregnancy study.

This sequence joins TRBV7-7 and TRBJ2-5; 10 bases map to TRBD2. The CDR3 runs to 15 residues. Germline V CDR1 and CDR2: SSHAT, FNYEAQ (reference sequence). Trimming took 3 bases from V and 4 from J; bases not matched to a gene: 5. CDR3 DNA sequence: TGTGCCAGCAGCTTGGGCATAGCGGGGGGAGAGACCCAGTACTTC. Translated, it gives CASSLGIAGGETQYF.

The V gene is TRBV10-3, the J gene TRBJ2-7; D might be TRBD1 (6 bases). From germline, CDR1 is ENHRY and CDR2 SYGVKD. V gave up 3 bases and J gave up 4 bases, with 16 bases separating them. This CDR3 has 15 residues. The CDR3 loop is CAISDLDRMGYEQYF. In nucleotides, the CDR3 is TGTGCCATCAGTGATCTAGACAGGATGGGATACGAGCAGTACTTC.

This clone was detected once. The chain carries TRBV19 and TRBJ2-3; D is perhaps TRBD2 (6 bases). The CDR3 runs to 14 residues. The V and J ends lost 1 base and 3 bases respectively, with 8 bases between them. Germline V gene sequence: CDR1 LNHDA, CDR2 SQIVND (reference sequence). The chain's CDR3 is CASSIGLATDTQYF. In DNA form, the CDR3 reads TGTGCCAGTAGTATAGGGCTAGCGACAGATACGCAGTATTTT.

The chain links TRBV19 to TRBJ1-5, with 8 nucleotides matching TRBD1. This CDR3 has 17 amino acids. The V and J ends lost 5 bases and 3 bases, in that order; junction bases with no gene match: 12. Germline V gene data show CDR1 as LNHDA and CDR2 as SQIVND (reference sequence). CDR3: CASSPGQGATDNQPQHF. CDR3 DNA sequence: TGTGCCAGTAGTCCCGGACAGGGAGCTACGGACAATCAGCCCCAGCATTTT.

The chain combines TRBV15 with TRBJ1-1; D gene uncertain. This CDR3 is built from 15 residues. The germline CDR1 and CDR2 sequences are LNHNV and YYDKDF (reference sequence). Trimming took 3 bases from V and 2 from J, leaving 13 bases between them. The DNA of the CDR3 is TGTGCCACCAGCAGTATTTTCGGGGTCAACACTGAAGCTTTCTTT. Translation: CATSSIFGVNTEAFF.

The chain has TRBV13 and TRBJ1-2, with no clear D. CDR3 length: 12 residues. Trimming took 6 bases from V and 0 from J, leaving 5 bases between them. Germline V gives CDR1 PRHDT, CDR2 FYEKMQ (reference sequence). The CDR3 DNA reads as TGTGCCAGCAGGAGGACTAACTATGGCTACACCTTC. Translation: CASRRTNYGYTF.

The rearrangement uses TRBV7-6 and TRBJ1-3; 8 positions match TRBD1. V lost 5 bases, J lost 5 bases, and 14 bases stayed unmatched. The CDR3 loop spans 17 amino acids. Germline V gives CDR1 SGHVS, CDR2 FNYEAQ. The CDR3 spells CASSQGTDRGGRNTIYF. The CDR3, as DNA: TGTGCCAGCAGCCAAGGCACCGACAGGGGAGGAAGAAACACCATATATTTT. Full variable domain (remainder filled in from reference TRBV7-6 and TRBJ1-3): GAGVSQSPRYKVTKRGQDVALRCDPISGHVSLYWYRQALGQGPEFLTYFNYEAQQDKSGLPNDRFSAERPEGSISTLTIQRTEQRDSAMYRCASSQGTDRGGRNTIYFGEGSWLTVV.

The J gene is TRBJ2-7, the V gene TRBV7-2; 11 nucleotides line up with TRBD2. This CDR3 region has 16 residues. The germline CDR1 and CDR2 sequences are SGHTA and FQGNSA. V lost 4 bases to trimming and J lost 3 bases; unmatched junction nucleotides: 8. The CDR3, as DNA: TGTGCCAGCAGCTCCCGATCTAGCGGGGGGCTCTACGAGCAGTACTTC. Protein product: CASSSRSSGGLYEQYF.

The J gene is TRBJ2-7, the V gene TRBV9, with 9 positions matching TRBD1. The ends lost 0 bases at V and 4 bases at J; junction bases unmatched: 2. The germline V gene encodes CDR1 SGDLS and CDR2 YYNGEE. The CDR3 spans 14 residues. This CDR3 reads CASSVDGQGYEQYF. In nucleotides, the CDR3 is TGTGCCAGCAGCGTAGACGGACAGGGGTACGAGCAGTACTTC.

This chain uses TRBV13 with TRBJ1-2; tentatively, D is TRBD1 (5 bases). The germline V gene has CDR1 PRHDT and CDR2 FYEKMQ (reference sequence). The CDR3 contains 14 residues. V was shortened by 5 bases and J by 4 bases, with 14 bases between the two germline ends. The CDR3 sequence is CASSPSGGPYGYTF. CDR3 sequence (DNA): TGTGCCAGCAGCCCTAGCGGGGGACCCTATGGCTACACCTTC.

This rearrangement joins TRBV5-1 to TRBJ2-2, with a weak D call TRBD1 (7 bases). Germline V CDR1 and CDR2: SGHRS, YFSETQ. This CDR3 region has 14 residues. Trimming removed 2 bases at V and 3 bases at J, with 8 bases between. CDR3 sequence reads: CASSFRGDTGELFF. CDR3 nucleotides: TGCGCCAGCAGCTTCAGGGGGGACACCGGGGAGCTGTTTTTT.

V is TRBV5-1 and J is TRBJ1-4; D is unclear. Per the germline V gene, CDR1 is SGHRS and CDR2 is YFSETQ. The CDR3 covers 15 residues. Trimming removed 4 bases at V and 3 bases at J, with 13 bases between. CDR3 sequence reads: CASSPRVASNEKLFF. CDR3 DNA sequence: TGCGCCAGCAGCCCGCGGGTAGCATCTAATGAAAAACTGTTTTTT.

The chain employs TRBV7-9 and TRBJ1-6; TRBD1 is a possible D gene (5 bases). The germline V gene has CDR1 SEHNR and CDR2 FQNEAQ (reference sequence). V shed 0 bases and J shed 8 bases, with 11 bases lying between them. The CDR3 runs to 15 residues. The CDR3 region is CASSLAGTPHSPLHF. In DNA form, the CDR3 reads TGTGCCAGCAGCTTAGCAGGGACTCCCCATTCACCCCTCCACTTT.

This clone was detected once. The CDR3 nucleotides read TGTGCCAGCAGCCCCGGGACAGGGGAAGCTAACTATGGCTACACCTTC. Translation gives CASSPGTGEANYGYTF. The V gene is TRBV11-1, the J gene TRBJ1-2; 10 bases align to TRBD1. The CDR3 is 16 residues long. Germline CDR1 SGHAT, CDR2 FQDESV (reference sequence). V lost 5 bases, J lost 0 bases, and 6 bases stayed unmatched.

This clone appeared a single time. This chain links TRBV2 with TRBJ1-1, with D possibly matching TRBD1 (6 bases). Trimming stripped 5 bases from V and 0 bases from J, with 10 bases between. CDR1 is SNHLY, CDR2 FYNNEI, per germline. This CDR3 has 14 residues. The CDR3 sequence: CASSFDRLNTEAFF. The CDR3 coding sequence is TGTGCCAGCAGTTTCGACAGGCTGAACACTGAAGCTTTCTTT.

This rearrangement joins TRBV28 to TRBJ1-5; 8 bases are shared with TRBD1. This CDR3 contains 16 residues. V was pared by 4 bases and J by 3 bases, with 8 bases of the junction left unmatched. The germline gives CDR1 MDHEN, CDR2 SYDVKM. The CDR3 DNA is TGTGCCAGCAGTTCCCGGACAGGGCGATTCAATCAGCCCCAGCATTTT. Amino acid sequence: CASSSRTGRFNQPQHF.

The chain is built from TRBV5-6 and TRBJ1-2; D might be TRBD1 (6 bases). The ends were cut back, 1 base at V and 8 bases at J, with 18 bases in the middle. The CDR3 consists of 15 residues. Germline V gene sequence: CDR1 SGHDT, CDR2 YYEEEE. CDR3 DNA: TGTGCCAGCAGCTTGTCGGGCGACAGGATGTACGGCTACACCTTC. It translates to CASSLSGDRMYGYTF.

The chain links TRBV18 to TRBJ2-7, with a tentative D call TRBD2 (6 bases). Trimming removed 3 bases from V and 2 bases from J, with 11 bases in between. The germline V gene has CDR1 KGHSH and CDR2 LQKENI. The CDR3 consists of 14 residues. CDR3 DNA sequence: TGTGCCAGCTCACCGGGGCGGGGACCCTACGAGCAGTACTTC. This encodes CASSPGRGPYEQYF.

The genes are TRBV4-1 and TRBJ2-7; 11 bases are a match to TRBD2. From germline, CDR1 is MGHRA and CDR2 YSYEKL. Losses at the gene ends were 1 base for V and 0 bases for J; bases not matched to a gene: 8. This CDR3 comprises 18 residues. Here the CDR3 reads CASSQAYLAGGISYEQYF. The CDR3 DNA follows: TGCGCCAGCAGCCAAGCCTATTTAGCGGGGGGGATCTCCTACGAGCAGTACTTC.

The chain carries TRBV28 and TRBJ2-7; the match to TRBD1 covers 9 bases. Per the germline V gene, CDR1 is MDHEN and CDR2 is SYDVKM. CDR3 length: 15 residues. V was clipped by 3 bases and J by 1 base; unmatched bases: 4. CDR3 sequence reads: CASSFDRGRSYEQYF. DNA of the CDR3: TGTGCCAGCAGTTTTGACAGGGGGAGATCCTACGAGCAGTACTTC.

This chain links TRBV4-3 with TRBJ2-7, with D maybe TRBD2 (5 bases). The V gene lost 3 bases and the J gene lost 0 bases, with 12 bases spanning the gap. CDR3 size: 15 residues. Germline V gene sequence: CDR1 LGHNA, CDR2 YSLEER. The CDR3 region is CASSQLASSSYEQYF. The CDR3, as DNA: TGCGCCAGCAGCCAGCTAGCTTCGAGCTCCTACGAGCAGTACTTC.

This clone occurred once. V and J are TRBV27 and TRBJ2-1, with D tentatively TRBD1 (7 bases). The CDR3 spans 15 residues. Germline V gene sequence: CDR1 MNHEY, CDR2 SMNVEV (reference sequence). V gave up 3 bases and J gave up 1 base, with 10 bases separating them. The CDR3 sequence: CASSLRGQSYNEQFF. The CDR3 DNA sequence: TGTGCCAGCAGTTTGCGGGGACAGTCCTACAATGAGCAGTTCTTC.

This chain connects TRBV9 to TRBJ1-2; 11 bases map to TRBD1. V shed 3 bases, J shed 0 bases, and the junction held 7 bases outside the gene matches. The CDR3 is 17 residues long. The germline V gene encodes CDR1 SGDLS and CDR2 YYNGEE. Here the CDR3 reads CASSARDRGIPNYGYTF. The CDR3 nucleotides are TGTGCCAGCAGCGCCCGGGACAGGGGGATACCTAACTATGGCTACACCTTC.